This T cell receptor (beta chain) appears in the sequencing data of a study of blood T cell repertoires in COVID-19 (dated by TCRdb to 2020 to 2021). Looking at the study overall: The collaborator samples originated in the United States, Italy and Spain and spanned the acute and convalescent phases of COVID-19. The prospective study material was composed of cDNA or gDNA derived from T cells, B-cell-depleted T cells, or PBMCs. Where HLA class I and class II types were available, the types were taken from metadata supplied by the sample provider, not from assay-based typing. Samples were obtained from the ongoing ImmuneRACE study (first 160 participants) and from 1,000 to 1,500 subjects provided by 6 global collaborators. A de-identified subject ID, COVID-19 status, age in years and sex were almost always included in the sample metadata. The dataset comprised deeply sampled blood TCRbeta repertoires from subjects exposed to, actively infected with, or recovered from COVID-19. A freely available public database, intended as a resource for researchers studying the immune response to SARS-CoV-2, is where the repertoires were released.

What the study reported, not specific to this receptor: The amount of clinical and demographic metadata varied by source and participant and was provided uncurated.

Collaborating institutions collected whole blood in K2EDTA tubes following their own protocols. For TCRbeta analysis, collaborators shipped samples as frozen whole blood, isolated PBMCs, or DNA extracted from either of those sample types. TCRbeta CDR3 regions were amplified from genomic DNA using the immunoSEQ Assay, a bias-controlled multiplex PCR. In the paper's pipeline: The number of nucleated cells in each sample was estimated by amplification of reference gene primers within the assay. To quantify the absolute abundance of each unique TCRbeta CDR3 rearrangement, sequence reads were collapsed and filtered. For each sample, productive Simpson clonality was calculated as the square root of Simpson's diversity index over productive rearrangements. TCRdb mirrors the immuneACCESS table, restricted to in-frame sequences. Some clones are absent from its copies; in checked studies, under half trace to an unresolved V gene, and the reason for the others is unknown. V, J and clone size reflect that table, while D and trimming were determined from the DNA. The sample contains some 200,000 clones, 65% to 90% of them found a single time. The ten largest clones take up approximately 13% of the sample.

V is cut back by 3 bases and J by 4 bases, with 8 bases in the junction unmatched. The CDR3 measures 18 amino acids from cysteine to phenylalanine. The only DNA kept is the CDR3, 54 bases in frame from the first base. CDR1 and CDR2 are drawn from the germline V gene (reference sequence): LGHDT, YNNKEL. About this clone: Its antigen is unknown. The sample holds no much larger clone one base away, and base qualities are not on file.

The V and J segments used are TRBV3-1 (or the pseudogene TRBV3-2) and TRBJ2-1; TRBD2 fits 14 bases in the junction. The TCR was taken from a human donor in a cohort sampled during active COVID-19. The source material was peripheral blood. The DNA sequence is TGTGCCAGCAGCCAGCTCCCGGGACTAGCGGGAGCATACAATGAGCAGTTCTTC. Translation gives CASSQLPGLAGAYNEQFF.